This T cell receptor beta chain was observed in a study of T-cell reconstitution after alpha-beta-depleted transplantation in children. This CDR3 has 14 residues. The ends were cut back, 6 bases at V and 9 bases at J, with 19 bases in the middle. Germline loops: CDR1 MNHNS, CDR2 SASEGT. This clonotype was picked up a small number of times. Unique molecular identifiers were incorporated into the prepared TCRbeta library. TCRdb recomputed calls from the PCR reads with MiXCR, one row per CDR3 protein. The sample has just under 550,000 distinct CDR3 sequences; approximately 20% are singletons. This sequence originates from a human donor who donated a stem cell graft to a child with acute lymphoblastic leukemia. Sequencing used PBMCs from the stem cell graft donor, obtained from the stem cell graft. The V and J genes are TRBV6-1 and TRBJ2-3; TRBD2 might be the D (5 bases). The CDR3 region has the DNA TGTGCCAGCAGCCTACTAGGCGGAATCGGGACGCAGTATTTT. Translation gives CASSLLGGIGTQYF.